This TCR beta chain was retrieved from a study of blood T cell repertoires in COVID-19. This clone turned up a few times. Original processing methods: From reference gene primer amplification, estimates of nucleated cell counts were derived. The repertoire was sequenced with immunoSEQ multiplex PCR; TCRdb's copy has only in-frame clones and lacks some. The V and J calls and clone size come from that table; D and trimming were worked out from the DNA. The sample has over 350,000 clones, 90% to 95% seen once. The receptor was isolated from a woman between 40 and 55 years old who had been exposed to COVID-19. Sequences were obtained from PBMCs or T cells enriched from blood (not recorded which).

The CDR3 DNA reads as TGTGCCAGCAGCCAAGTTCGGGATTCACCCCTCCACTTT. Its protein product is CASSQVRDSPLHF. The chain uses TRBV4-2 and TRBJ1-6; D is undetermined. The germline gives CDR1 LGHNA, CDR2 YNFKEQ. V lost 1 base, J lost 8 bases, and 6 bases lay in between. The CDR3 is 13 residues long.